What follows are 25 T cell receptor beta chains derived from one specimen sequenced in a study of spatial heterogeneity in lung cancer. Notes on the study in general: Tracking of tumor mutation counts was seen in expanded intratumoral alpha and beta TCR counts.

MiXCR, applied by TCRdb to the 5' RACE reads, yields one record per CDR3 protein. The sample yields 3,000 to 4,000 distinct CDR3 sequences, around 10% seen once. Time point reported: sample taken at primary tumor resection. These receptors lack a known antigen. Sequenced material: lung tumor tissue, taken at surgery. These receptors were taken from a female donor with early-stage non-small cell lung cancer.

This clonotype was observed a few times. V and J are TRBV11-2 and TRBJ2-5; 11 positions agree with TRBD2. CDR1 is SGHAT, CDR2 FQNNGV, per germline. V dropped 7 bases and J dropped 1; count of bases not matched to a gene: 5. The CDR3 extends over 15 amino acids. The DNA for the CDR3 is TGTGCCAGCAAGGAGCTAGCGGGGGGCCAAGAGACCCAGTACTTC. Translating gives CASKELAGGQETQYF.

This clonotype rates as medium-sized. The chain combines TRBV20-1 with TRBJ2-3, with TRBD2 matching 7 bases. The V gene's germline CDR1 is DFQATT and CDR2 SNEGSKA (reference sequence). The CDR3 extends over 13 amino acids. V was pared by 1 base and J by 5 bases, with 3 bases of the junction left unmatched. CDR3 DNA sequence: TGCAGTGCTAGAGTGGGGGGGAGAGATACGCAGTATTTT. It yields the protein CSARVGGRDTQYF.

By share of the sample, this clonotype is medium-sized. V is TRBV4-1 and J is TRBJ1-2; D remains unclear. The CDR3 contains 12 residues. V lost 0 bases to trimming and J lost 13 bases, with 12 bases between them. The germline CDR1 and CDR2 sequences are MGHRA and YSYEKL. The CDR3 nucleotides are TGCGCCAGCAGCCAAGATTTCCGTCCAGGCACCTTC. It yields the protein CASSQDFRPGTF.

This clonotype was observed a few times. The chain is built from TRBV5-3 and TRBJ2-1, with 12 bases lining up with TRBD2. TRBV5-3 qualifies as an ORF whose function is uncertain. V shed 0 bases, J shed 4 bases, and the junction held 2 bases outside the gene matches. The CDR3 runs 16 residues. The CDR3 loop is CARSLGLAGEYNEQFF. For the CDR3, the DNA is TGTGCCAGAAGCTTGGGACTAGCGGGGGAGTACAATGAGCAGTTCTTC.

Points on this clonotype: A single base separates this from a much larger clone, so it may be a read error. The V call is TRBV20-1, the J call TRBJ2-3; D gene unclear. This CDR3 region has 14 residues. V was shortened by 4 bases and J by 8 bases, with 19 bases between the two germline ends. The germline gives CDR1 DFQATT, CDR2 SNEGSKA (reference sequence). The CDR3 loop reads CSAIAITHKITQYF. The CDR3 DNA reads TGCAGTGCTATCGCGATTACCCATAAGATTACGCAGTATTTT.

This clonotype is labeled as medium-sized (0.01 to 0.1%). The chain combines TRBV7-6 with TRBJ1-6; TRBD1 might be the D (6 bases). Germline V CDR1 and CDR2: SGHVS, FNYEAQ. Trimming shortened V by 5 bases and J by 10 bases, and 15 bases separated the two germline ends. The CDR3 contains 14 residues. The CDR3 nucleotides read TGTGCCAGCAGCAAAAACAGGGAGCTCTCACCCCTCCACTTT. Its translation is CASSKNRELSPLHF.

By share of the sample, this clonotype is medium-sized. The chain combines TRBV30 with TRBJ1-5; 8 bases match TRBD1. Germline CDR1 and CDR2: GTSNPN and SVGIG (reference sequence). V shed 6 bases, J shed 3 bases, and the junction held 10 bases outside the gene matches. The CDR3 length is 15 residues. CDR3 sequence: CACASGTGLNQPQHF. The CDR3 DNA reads as TGTGCCTGTGCAAGCGGGACAGGTCTCAATCAGCCCCAGCATTTT.

This clonotype was counted a few times. The chain links TRBV15 to TRBJ2-1; 10 bases are a match to TRBD1. This CDR3 spans 15 amino acids. V lost 5 bases to trimming and J lost 4 bases; unmatched junction nucleotides: 5. Germline values: CDR1 LNHNV, CDR2 YYDKDF (reference sequence). This CDR3 reads CATSRRDRGYNEQFF. CDR3 sequence (DNA): TGTGCCACCAGCCGCCGGGACAGGGGATACAATGAGCAGTTCTTC.

In its sample, this clonotype was seen a few times. The genes are TRBV20-1 and TRBJ2-3; D may be TRBD1 (6 bases). The CDR3 is 13 amino acids. The V end was cut by 8 bases, the J end by 0 bases, with 12 bases between. Germline assignment: CDR1 DFQATT and CDR2 SNEGSKA (reference sequence). The CDR3 coding sequence is TGCAGTTCTGAGGGGGAGAGCACAGATACGCAGTATTTT. It translates to CSSEGESTDTQYF.

By sample fraction, this clonotype is large. This chain links TRBV27 with TRBJ2-7, with TRBD1 matching over 7 bases. The junction had 11 bases not matched to a gene; V was cut back by 6 bases and J by 3 bases. This CDR3 is 15 amino acids long. The germline gives CDR1 MNHEY, CDR2 SMNVEV (reference sequence). The CDR3 is CASRQTGARDYEQYF. CDR3 nucleotide sequence: TGTGCCAGCAGGCAAACAGGGGCGAGGGACTACGAGCAGTACTTC.

As DNA, the CDR3 is TGTGCCAGCAGCTCCATTTCGGGGGGGGGCAATGAGCAGTTCTTC. Encoded protein: CASSSISGGGNEQFF. This chain connects TRBV7-2 to TRBJ2-1; the match to TRBD2 covers 8 bases. Per germline, CDR1 SGHTA and CDR2 FQGNSA. This CDR3 comprises 15 residues. The trim removed 4 bases at V and 6 bases at J, leaving 8 bases unmatched. Together with reference TRBV7-2 and TRBJ2-1, the CDR3 gives the full variable domain: GAGVSQSPSNKVTEKGKDVELRCDPISGHTALYWYRQSLGQGLEFLIYFQGNSAPDKSGLPSDRFSAERTGGSVSTLTIQRTQQEDSAVYLCASSSISGGGNEQFFGPGTRLTVL.

In this sample, this clonotype is large. The V and J genes are TRBV7-2 and TRBJ2-2, with unresolved D. The CDR3 length is 13 residues. CDR1 and CDR2 from the germline V gene are SGHTA and FQGNSA. With 6 bases removed from V and 7 bases from J, the gap between germline ends came to 12 bases. The CDR3, as DNA: TGTGCCAGCAGTTGGGGATTTGACGGGGAGCTGTTTTTT. Translation gives CASSWGFDGELFF.

This clonotype was counted a single time. V and J are TRBV5-6 and TRBJ2-1, with a weak D call TRBD2 (6 bases). CDR1 SGHDT and CDR2 YYEEEE come from the germline V gene. Trimming cost V 0 bases and J 9 bases, with 10 bases left between them. This CDR3 has 13 amino acids. The DNA of the CDR3 is TGTGCCAGCAGCTTGGATGGAGGGATTGAGCAGTTCTTC. Its translation: CASSLDGGIEQFF.

Sample share makes this clonotype medium-sized. The genes are TRBV4-2 and TRBJ2-1, with 8 bases matching TRBD1. Germline V gene data show CDR1 as LGHNA and CDR2 as YNFKEQ. There are 15 residues in the CDR3. The V and J ends lost 3 bases and 5 bases, in that order; junction bases with no gene match: 6. Written as DNA, the CDR3 is TGTGCCAGCAGCCAGATGGACAGGGATGACAATGAGCAGTTCTTC. Encoded protein: CASSQMDRDDNEQFF.

This clonotype is medium-sized by share. The CDR3 DNA reads as TGCAGTGCTAGTTTAGTCAGACCTTACTATGGCTACACCTTC. Protein sequence: CSASLVRPYYGYTF. J is TRBJ1-2 and V is TRBV20-1; D call uncertain. CDR1 DFQATT and CDR2 SNEGSKA come from the germline V gene (reference sequence). The germline V and J ends were trimmed by 3 bases and 3 bases, with 14 bases remaining between them. This CDR3 is 14 amino acids long.

By sample share, this clonotype is medium-sized. The V gene is TRBV5-1, the J gene TRBJ2-2; D gene ambiguous. CDR1 and CDR2 from the germline V gene are SGHRS and YFSETQ. V lost 0 bases to trimming and J lost 4 bases, with 10 bases between them. The CDR3 covers 15 residues. The CDR3 coding sequence is TGCGCCAGCAGCTTGGCCTTGAAAGCCACCGGGGAGCTGTTTTTT. It specifies CASSLALKATGELFF.

This chain joins TRBV27 and TRBJ2-1, with a tentative D call TRBD1 (6 bases). V gave up 4 bases and J gave up 1 base, with 11 bases separating them. This CDR3 is built from 15 residues. Germline CDR1 and CDR2: MNHEY and SMNVEV (reference sequence). CDR3 sequence (DNA): TGTGCCAGCAGTTCCCAGGGGATTTCCTACAATGAGCAGTTCTTC. Its translation is CASSSQGISYNEQFF.

Relative to its sample, this clonotype is medium-sized. V and J are TRBV9 and TRBJ2-1; D is perhaps TRBD2 (5 bases). Germline-derived CDR1 and CDR2 are SGDLS and YYNGEE. Trimming cost V 4 bases and J 4 bases, with 15 bases left between them. This CDR3 is 15 amino acids long. The CDR3 nucleotides are TGTGCCAGCAGCAGGGAGCCCCTGGGTTACAATGAGCAGTTCTTC. It translates to CASSREPLGYNEQFF.

This clonotype is medium-sized (0.01 to 0.1%) in the sample. The V gene is TRBV20-1, the J gene TRBJ1-1, with D tentatively TRBD1 (6 bases). Germline CDR1 is DFQATT and CDR2 is SNEGSKA (reference sequence). There are 11 residues in the CDR3. With 3 bases removed from V and 5 bases from J, the gap between germline ends came to 7 bases. CDR3 bases: TGCAGTGCTAGTACAGGGACTGAAGCTTTCTTT. Translating it yields CSASTGTEAFF.

This clonotype is medium-sized within its sample. J is TRBJ2-6 and V is TRBV6-5; the D gene is possibly TRBD1 (5 bases). Trimming removed 6 bases from V and 1 base from J, with 10 bases in between. Germline V lookup: CDR1 MNHEY, CDR2 SVGAGI. This CDR3 spans 15 amino acids. The CDR3: CASSEPGSGANVLTF. The CDR3 nucleotides are TGTGCCAGCAGCGAACCAGGGTCTGGGGCCAACGTCCTGACTTTC.

By sample share, this clonotype is medium-sized. The V gene is TRBV28, the J gene TRBJ2-7; the D gene is possibly TRBD1 (6 bases). Germline values: CDR1 MDHEN, CDR2 SYDVKM. This CDR3 contains 14 residues. Trimming took 8 bases from V and 3 from J, leaving 17 bases between them. The CDR3, as DNA: TGTGCCAGCGGAACAGGGAGTTCGGGCTACGAGCAGTACTTC. The encoded protein is CASGTGSSGYEQYF.

In its sample, this clonotype ranks as medium-sized. The gene calls are TRBV4-3 and TRBJ2-7, with 12 bases matching TRBD2. This CDR3 has 16 residues. Germline V lookup: CDR1 LGHNA, CDR2 YSLEER. The V and J ends lost 3 bases and 4 bases, in that order; junction bases with no gene match: 7. The CDR3, as DNA: TGCGCCAGCAGCCAGAGATGGACTAGCGGGGATTACGAGCAGTACTTC. It codes for CASSQRWTSGDYEQYF.

In this sample, this clonotype turned up a few times. This chain uses TRBV7-9 with TRBJ2-3; D not resolved. Germline V gene data show CDR1 as SEHNR and CDR2 as FQNEAQ (reference sequence). The V end was cut by 8 bases, the J end by 4 bases, with 7 bases between. The CDR3 contains 11 residues. In DNA form, the CDR3 reads TGTGCCAGCGGACCAGCAGATACGCAGTATTTT. Translation: CASGPADTQYF.

This clonotype is judged medium-sized. The chain links TRBV11-2 to TRBJ1-2; 9 nucleotides line up with TRBD1. The CDR3 covers 13 residues. Germline assignment: CDR1 SGHAT and CDR2 FQNNGV. The trim removed 2 bases at V and 6 bases at J, leaving 1 base unmatched. CDR3 nucleotide sequence: TGTGCCAGCAGCTTAAACAGGGGGCATGGCTACACCTTC. This gives the protein CASSLNRGHGYTF.

The V and J genes are TRBV20-1 and TRBJ1-6; a possible D gene is TRBD1 (5 bases). Per the germline V gene, CDR1 is DFQATT and CDR2 is SNEGSKA (reference sequence). Trimming cost V 5 bases and J 7 bases, with 15 bases left between them. The CDR3 has 14 residues. The CDR3 reads CSALPGRGNSPLHF. As DNA, the CDR3 is TGCAGTGCTCTTCCGGGACGGGGGAATTCACCCCTCCACTTT.